Below, 9 T cell receptor beta chains from the same sample are listed, as sequenced in a study of cytomegalovirus exposure and HLA in healthy donors. The primer mix had 60 Vbeta and 13 Jbeta primers. The assay was immunoSEQ multiplex PCR, and TCRdb's table has in-frame clones only and misses some. The sample gives about 88,000 clones, approximately 71% of which show up once; roughly 2.7% is in the top ten. The source material was PBMCs. These TCRs come from a man aged 50 or older in good health and CMV-seronegative.

The chain uses TRBV7-9 and TRBJ1-4, with 7 bases identical to TRBD1. The germline gives CDR1 SEHNR, CDR2 FQNEAQ (reference sequence). This CDR3 contains 13 residues. V lost 6 bases to trimming and J lost 6 bases; unmatched junction nucleotides: 4. The CDR3 DNA reads as TGTGCCAGCAGACAGGGGAATGATGAAAAACTGTTTTTT. Residues: CASRQGNDEKLFF. The whole variable domain, filled in from reference TRBV7-9 and TRBJ1-4, reads DTGVSQNPRHKITKRGQNVTFRCDPISEHNRLYWYRQTLGQGPEFLTYFQNEAQLEKSRLLSDRFSAERPKGSFSTLEIQRTEQGDSAMYLCASRQGNDEKLFFGSGTQLSVL.

CDR3 residues: CASSQVNMISYNEQFF. CDR3 sequence (DNA): TGCGCCAGCAGCCAAGTCAACATGATCTCCTACAATGAGCAGTTCTTC. The chain combines TRBV4-1 with TRBJ2-1; no reliable D call. The CDR3 has 16 residues. Trimming stripped 1 base from V and 0 bases from J, with 10 bases between. The germline gives CDR1 MGHRA, CDR2 YSYEKL.

This clone was observed a single time. The rearrangement uses TRBV5-4 and TRBJ2-5; 11 bases are a match to TRBD2. Germline lookup yields CDR1 SGHNT and CDR2 YYREEE (reference sequence). The CDR3 length is 16 residues. The V segment lost 4 bases and the J segment 0 bases; nucleotides outside the gene matches: 5. Here the CDR3 reads CASSRTSGGNQETQYF. CDR3 DNA sequence: TGTGCCAGCAGCCGTACTAGCGGGGGAAACCAAGAGACCCAGTACTTC.

This clone has only a few counts. This chain's CDR3 is CSAKEFRGYTF. CDR3 sequence (DNA): TGCAGTGCTAAGGAGTTTCGGGGCTACACCTTC. The rearrangement joins TRBV20-1 to TRBJ1-2; D is ambiguous. The CDR3 spans 11 residues. V was pared by 4 bases and J by 8 bases, with 11 bases between. CDR1 DFQATT and CDR2 SNEGSKA come from the germline V gene (reference sequence).

The chain uses TRBV6-6 and TRBJ1-1; D unresolved. Trimming left V 8 bases short and J 0 bases short, with 7 bases between. CDR1 MNHNY and CDR2 SVGAGI come from the germline V gene (reference sequence). This CDR3 contains 12 residues. The DNA for the CDR3 is TGTGCCAGCGGGAGACTGAACACTGAAGCTTTCTTT. Amino acids: CASGRLNTEAFF.

This sequence joins TRBV29-1 and TRBJ2-3; 8 bases line up with TRBD1. This CDR3 has 15 amino acids. J gave up 3 bases and V 0 bases, and 5 bases lay outside the gene matches. Germline V gene lookup returns CDR1 SQVTM and CDR2 ANQGSEA. CDR3 sequence (DNA): TGCAGCGTTGAAGATCGGACAGGGCCGACAGATACGCAGTATTTT. Translating gives CSVEDRTGPTDTQYF.

V is TRBV14 and J is TRBJ2-1, with TRBD1 identical over 7 bases. Losses at the gene ends were 5 bases for V and 4 bases for J; bases not matched to a gene: 11. This CDR3 region has 16 residues. Germline V gene sequence: CDR1 SGHDN, CDR2 FVKESK. In DNA, the CDR3 is TGTGCCAGCAGCTATTACGACCGGGACAGATACAATGAGCAGTTCTTC. It yields the protein CASSYYDRDRYNEQFF.

The chain has TRBV7-9 and TRBJ1-2, with no clear D. The CDR3 loop spans 15 amino acids. Germline CDR1 reads SEHNR; CDR2 reads FQNEAQ (reference sequence). Trimming cost V 5 bases and J 4 bases, with 17 bases left between them. The CDR3 nucleotides are TGTGCCAGCAGCCCCCAAACCCCCGTCGGCTATGGCTACACCTTC. Protein: CASSPQTPVGYGYTF.

This clone was seen only once. J is TRBJ1-2 and V is TRBV4-3; 7 bases are a match to TRBD1. The trim removed 4 bases at V and 3 bases at J, leaving 5 bases unmatched. Germline V CDR1 and CDR2: LGHNA, YSLEER. CDR3 length: 14 amino acids. The CDR3 here is CASSPLGQHYGYTF. The CDR3 DNA follows: TGCGCCAGCAGCCCTTTGGGACAGCACTATGGCTACACCTTC.